The 9 T cell receptor beta chains presented below share a single source sample, sequenced in a study of OX40 agonist ivuxolimab in advanced cancers. The method was immunoSEQ multiplex PCR; TCRdb's version includes in-frame clones alone and lacks a portion of them. The sample yields over 100,000 clones, around 91% seen once. The sample in question was CD4+ or CD8+ T cells sorted from blood, obtained in a trial of the OX40 agonist ivuxolimab. These receptors were taken from an adult with an advanced solid tumor such as melanoma, head and neck, liver or kidney cancer.

DNA of the CDR3: TGCGCCAGCAGCCCCCTGGGGGGGGGAACAGATACGCAGTATTTT. Protein product: CASSPLGGGTDTQYF. V and J are TRBV4-3 and TRBJ2-3; 7 nucleotides match TRBD2. J was trimmed by 3 bases and V by 4 bases; bases with no gene match: 7. The length of the CDR3 is 15 residues. The germline CDR1 and CDR2 sequences are LGHNA and YSLEER.

This clone was counted between two and nine times. The chain has TRBV28 and TRBJ2-7, with 8 bases identical to TRBD2. V was clipped by 5 bases and J by 12 bases; unmatched bases: 6. Germline V CDR1 and CDR2: MDHEN, SYDVKM. This CDR3 is 11 amino acids long. DNA for the CDR3: TGTGCCAGCAGTGGACTGAGCGGGGGGTACTTC. Encoded protein: CASSGLSGGYF.

This chain connects TRBV28 to TRBJ1-2; 8 bases are shared with TRBD1. CDR3 length: 14 amino acids. V was pared by 6 bases and J by 2 bases, with 5 bases of the junction left unmatched. Germline V gives CDR1 MDHEN, CDR2 SYDVKM. The CDR3 sequence: CASSSTGENYGYTF. CDR3 nucleotide sequence: TGTGCCAGCAGCTCGACAGGGGAGAACTATGGCTACACCTTC.

The chain's CDR3 is CASSSGVGRTGELFF. CDR3 DNA sequence: TGTGCCAGTAGTAGTGGAGTGGGTCGGACCGGGGAGCTGTTTTTT. The chain is built from TRBV19 and TRBJ2-2, with D unclear. Germline loops: CDR1 LNHDA, CDR2 SQIVND (reference sequence). This CDR3 spans 15 amino acids. V was trimmed by 4 bases and J by 5 bases, leaving 14 bases between them.

The chain has TRBV2 and TRBJ1-2; D uncertain. The CDR3 extends over 14 amino acids. Germline V gives CDR1 SNHLY, CDR2 FYNNEI. V lost 7 bases and J 8 bases, leaving 20 bases between the germline ends. The CDR3 sequence: CASTAAPLSGGYTF. CDR3 bases: TGTGCCAGCACTGCCGCCCCATTATCGGGAGGCTACACCTTC.

The genes are TRBV23-1 and TRBJ2-2; 9 positions agree with TRBD1. TRBV23-1 carries the ORF label, with uncertain function. The CDR3 totals 17 residues. V was pared by 3 bases and J by 2 bases, with 7 bases of the junction left unmatched. CDR3 region: CASSHHGQGRNTGELFF. The CDR3 DNA follows: TGCGCCAGCAGTCACCACGGACAGGGGAGAAACACCGGGGAGCTGTTTTTT.

The gene calls are TRBV7-9 and TRBJ1-1; D not certain. This CDR3 contains 17 residues. CDR1 is SEHNR, CDR2 FQNEAQ, per germline (reference sequence). V was clipped by 8 bases and J by 0 bases, with 22 bases between them. This CDR3 is CASSIAYRRILNTEAFF. The CDR3 DNA is TGTGCCAGCTCCATAGCCTATCGACGGATCTTGAACACTGAAGCTTTCTTT.

The rearrangement joins TRBV7-2 to TRBJ2-3; TRBD2 agrees at 11 bases. The CDR3 runs to 16 residues. V was clipped by 2 bases and J by 4 bases; unmatched bases: 5. Germline V CDR1 and CDR2: SGHTA, FQGNSA. This chain's CDR3 is CASSLLGLAAPDTQYF. CDR3 bases: TGTGCCAGCAGCTTACTGGGACTAGCGGCACCAGATACGCAGTATTTT.

In its sample, this clone was seen once. This chain uses TRBV5-4 with TRBJ1-1; 8 nucleotides match TRBD1. There are 15 residues in the CDR3. Germline CDR1 reads SGHNT; CDR2 reads YYREEE (reference sequence). The V segment lost 4 bases and the J segment 0 bases; nucleotides outside the gene matches: 5. As DNA, the CDR3 is TGTGCCAGCAGCGCCCGACAGGGGTTGAACACTGAAGCTTTCTTT. This sequence encodes CASSARQGLNTEAFF.